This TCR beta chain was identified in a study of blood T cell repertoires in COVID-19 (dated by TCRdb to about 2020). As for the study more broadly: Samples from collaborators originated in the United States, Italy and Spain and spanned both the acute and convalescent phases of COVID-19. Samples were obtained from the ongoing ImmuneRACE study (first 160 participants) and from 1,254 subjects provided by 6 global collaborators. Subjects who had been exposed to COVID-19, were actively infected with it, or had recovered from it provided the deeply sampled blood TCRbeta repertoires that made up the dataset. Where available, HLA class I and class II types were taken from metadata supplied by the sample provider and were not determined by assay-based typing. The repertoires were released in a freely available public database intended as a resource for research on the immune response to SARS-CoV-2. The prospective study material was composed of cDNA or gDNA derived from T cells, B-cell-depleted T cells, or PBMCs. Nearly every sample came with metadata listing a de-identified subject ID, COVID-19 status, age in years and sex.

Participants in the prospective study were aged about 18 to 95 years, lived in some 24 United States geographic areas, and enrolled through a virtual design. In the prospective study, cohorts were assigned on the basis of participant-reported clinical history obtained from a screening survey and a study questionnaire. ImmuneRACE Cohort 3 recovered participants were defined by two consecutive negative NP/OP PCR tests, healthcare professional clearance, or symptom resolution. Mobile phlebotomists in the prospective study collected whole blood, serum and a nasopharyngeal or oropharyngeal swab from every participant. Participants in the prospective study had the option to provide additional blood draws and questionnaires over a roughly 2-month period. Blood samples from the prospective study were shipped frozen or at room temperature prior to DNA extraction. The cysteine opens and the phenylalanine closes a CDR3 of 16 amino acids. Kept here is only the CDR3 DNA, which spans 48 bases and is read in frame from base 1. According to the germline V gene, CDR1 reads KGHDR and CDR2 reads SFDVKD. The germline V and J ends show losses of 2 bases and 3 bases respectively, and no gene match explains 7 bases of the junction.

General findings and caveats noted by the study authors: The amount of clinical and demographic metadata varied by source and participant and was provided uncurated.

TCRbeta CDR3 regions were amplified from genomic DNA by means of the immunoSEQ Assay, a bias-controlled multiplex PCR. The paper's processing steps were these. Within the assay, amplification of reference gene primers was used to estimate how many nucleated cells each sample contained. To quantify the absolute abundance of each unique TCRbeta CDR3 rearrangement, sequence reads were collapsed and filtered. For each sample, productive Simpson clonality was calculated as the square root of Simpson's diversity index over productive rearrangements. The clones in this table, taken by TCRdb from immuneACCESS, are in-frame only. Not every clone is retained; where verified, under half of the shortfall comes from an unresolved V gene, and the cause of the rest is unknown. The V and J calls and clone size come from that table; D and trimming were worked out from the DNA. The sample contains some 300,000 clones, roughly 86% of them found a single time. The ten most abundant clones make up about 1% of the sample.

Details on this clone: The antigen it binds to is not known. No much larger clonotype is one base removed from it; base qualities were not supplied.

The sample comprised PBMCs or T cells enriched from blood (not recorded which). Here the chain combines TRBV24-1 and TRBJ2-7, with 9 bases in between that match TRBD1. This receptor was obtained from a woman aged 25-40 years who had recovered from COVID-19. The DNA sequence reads TGTGCCACCAGTGATTCCACCGGGACAGGGTTCTACGAGCAGTACTTC. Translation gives CATSDSTGTGFYEQYF.